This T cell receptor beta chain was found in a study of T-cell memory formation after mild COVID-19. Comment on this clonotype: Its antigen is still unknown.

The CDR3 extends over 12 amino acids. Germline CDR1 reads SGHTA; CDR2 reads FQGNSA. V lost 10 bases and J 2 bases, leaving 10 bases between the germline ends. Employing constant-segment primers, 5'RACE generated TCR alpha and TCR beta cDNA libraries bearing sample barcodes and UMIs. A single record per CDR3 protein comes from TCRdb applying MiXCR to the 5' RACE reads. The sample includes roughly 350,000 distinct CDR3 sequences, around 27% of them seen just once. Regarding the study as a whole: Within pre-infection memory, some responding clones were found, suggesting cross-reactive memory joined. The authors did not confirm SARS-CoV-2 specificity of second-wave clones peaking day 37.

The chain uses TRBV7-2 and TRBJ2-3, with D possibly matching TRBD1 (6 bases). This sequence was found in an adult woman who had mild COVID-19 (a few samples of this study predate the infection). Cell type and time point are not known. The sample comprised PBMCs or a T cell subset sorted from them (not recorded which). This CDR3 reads CATGATTDTQYF. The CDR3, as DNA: TGTGCCACAGGGGCAACCACAGATACGCAGTATTTT.